This T cell receptor (beta chain) was recovered during a study of T-cell memory formation after mild COVID-19. Background on the study: Largely, the TCR clusters proved donor specific.

This clonotype was counted only a few times. Its antigen is still unknown. General study results and limits: Clones that contracted clustered mainly in CM and EM if CD4+ and in EMRA if CD8+.

Trimming pared 4 bases from V and 4 bases from J, leaving 11 bases between. This CDR3 has 14 residues. Germline V gene data show CDR1 as SGHDN and CDR2 as FVKESK. TCR alpha and TCR beta cDNA libraries with sample barcodes and UMIs came from 5'RACE using constant-segment primers. A single record per CDR3 protein comes from TCRdb applying MiXCR to the 5' RACE reads. Of 85,000 to 130,000 distinct CDR3 sequences detected, about 15% appear once; the ten largest clones hold around 28%. The sequenced sample was PBMCs or a T cell subset sorted from them (not recorded which). The J gene is TRBJ2-1, the V gene TRBV14; no definite D call. This receptor was identified in an adult woman who had mild COVID-19 (a few samples of this study predate the infection). Cell type and time point are not known. The CDR3 loop reads CASSPGLVYNEQFF. The DNA of the CDR3 is TGTGCCAGCAGCCCCGGCTTGGTTTACAATGAGCAGTTCTTC.